These T cell receptor beta chains were read from a single sample in a study of Graves' ophthalmopathy and Graves' hyperthyroidism. In TCRdb, the multiplex PCR reads were re-called with MiXCR into one record per CDR3 protein. This table has more than 550,000 distinct CDR3 sequences, about two fifths appearing once. The specimen was peripheral blood. Receptor source: an adult man with Graves' ophthalmopathy. Each CDR3 is given with its conserved first and last residue. The D gene is left open where the match is weak. Size tells how often a clone was seen (once, few, many) or the class of an expanded clone, and some rows leave it out.

>TRBJ1-6|NA|TRBV12-3/TRBV12-4|many
CASSSGDGGPTLHF
TGTGCCAGCAGTAGCGGAGATGGGGGGCCGACCCTCCACTTT
>TRBJ2-3|TRBD1|TRBV2|NA
CASSRTGGEDTQYF
TGTGCCAGCAGTCGGACAGGGGGCGAAGATACGCAGTATTTT
>TRBJ2-7|TRBD1|TRBV19|NA
CASSIPGTGGYEQYF
TGTGCCAGTAGTATCCCCGGGACAGGGGGATACGAGCAGTACTTC
>TRBJ1-6|TRBD1|TRBV20-1|NA
CSDPWDRTSPLHF
TGCAGTGACCCCTGGGACAGGACTTCACCCCTCCACTTT
>TRBJ2-5|NA|TRBV15|many
CATTTARSRETQYF
TGTGCCACCACCACAGCCCGATCGAGAGAGACCCAGTACTTC
>TRBJ1-5|NA|TRBV6-2/TRBV6-3|NA
CASSNNRPQHF
TGTGCCAGCAGCAACAATAGGCCCCAGCATTTT
>TRBJ2-5|TRBD2|TRBV11-2|few
CASRQGLAGGETQYF
TGTGCCAGCAGGCAGGGACTAGCGGGAGGAGAGACCCAGTACTTC
>TRBJ2-7|TRBD2|TRBV5-6|NA
CASTGIGREANPYEQYF
TGTGCCAGCACGGGTATTGGGCGGGAGGCCAACCCCTACGAGCAGTACTTC
>TRBJ2-7|TRBD1|TRBV5-5|NA
CASSSVTGGMGEQYF
TGTGCCAGCAGCTCGGTTACAGGGGGCATGGGCGAGCAGTACTTC
>TRBJ1-5|TRBD1|TRBV6-2/TRBV6-3|few
CASTAEGGVYGQPQHF
TGTGCCAGCACCGCCGAAGGGGGCGTTTACGGTCAGCCCCAGCATTTT